This TCR beta chain was captured by sequencing in a study of blood T cell repertoires in COVID-19. Study-level background: The United States, Italy and Spain were the sources of the acute and convalescent COVID-19 samples. T cells, B-cell-depleted T cells, or PBMCs provided the cDNA or gDNA that served as material.

Original data processing: Using reference gene primer amplification, nucleated cell counts were estimated. The protocol was immunoSEQ multiplex PCR, while the TCRdb copy is restricted to in-frame clones and leaves out a portion. V and J calls and clone size are as listed in that table; D and trimming were resolved from the DNA. The sample has about 230,000 clones, over 80% seen once; the top ten hold around 25%. This CDR3 comprises 15 residues. Germline-derived CDR1 and CDR2 are MNHEY and SMNVEV (reference sequence). The V end lost 5 bases, the J end lost 4 bases, and 14 bases lay between the germline ends.

The specimen was peripheral blood. The receptor was derived from a middle-aged man with acute or convalescent COVID-19. The genes are TRBV27 and TRBJ2-2; D may be TRBD2 (6 bases). CDR3 sequence (DNA): TGTGCCAGCAGTCGGGAGACTAGGCCCACCGGGGAGCTGTTTTTT. This gives the protein CASSRETRPTGELFF.